These 13 T cell receptor beta chains share one sample of origin, sequenced in a study of T cell repertoires in cytomegalovirus infection. TCRdb reprocessed the reads via MiXCR and lists one record per CDR3 protein. Here the sample spans almost 500,000 distinct CDR3 sequences, around 10% being singletons. Sequenced sample: PBMCs. Receptors originate from a human donor in good health (CMV status not recorded). Some clones in this sample may be carry-over from other donors' samples.

This clonotype was seen a handful of times. The chain joins TRBV27 to TRBJ2-1; D is uncertain. Per germline, CDR1 MNHEY and CDR2 SMNVEV (reference sequence). The CDR3 length is 16 residues. V was cut by 4 bases and J by 9 bases, with 22 bases left in between. The CDR3 DNA reads TGTGCCAGCAGTTCCCCAACTACCACCGGGCGTGCTGAGCAGTTCTTC. Protein sequence: CASSSPTTTGRAEQFF.

This clonotype was observed once. The CDR3 bases are TGCAGCGTTAGGGGATCGGTGACTGAAGCTTTCTTT. Encoded protein: CSVRGSVTEAFF. The rearrangement links TRBV29-1 to TRBJ1-1, with a tentative D call TRBD1 (5 bases). The CDR3 has 12 residues. Looked up from germline, CDR1 is SQVTM and CDR2 is ANQGSEA. With 5 bases removed from V and 5 bases from J, the gap between germline ends came to 12 bases.

This clonotype was observed many times. This chain uses TRBV6-6 with TRBJ2-1; D gene uncertain. This CDR3 region has 12 residues. CDR1 is MNHNY and CDR2 is SVGAGI in the germline V gene (reference sequence). The ends were cut back, 5 bases at V and 6 bases at J, with 8 bases in the middle. CDR3 nucleotide sequence: TGTGCCAGCAGTCCCCTTAGCAATGAGCAGTTCTTC. It is translated as CASSPLSNEQFF.

This clonotype occurred many times. The CDR3 DNA reads TGTGCCAGCAGTTTAACCAGGGCCACTACTGAAGCTTTCTTT. Its protein product is CASSLTRATTEAFF. V and J are TRBV28 and TRBJ1-1; D perhaps matches TRBD1 (5 bases). This CDR3 comprises 14 residues. V was pared by 2 bases and J by 5 bases, with 12 bases between. The germline V gene encodes CDR1 MDHEN and CDR2 SYDVKM.

The V call is TRBV29-1, the J call TRBJ2-5; D is undetermined. The CDR3 loop spans 11 amino acids. The germline V gene encodes CDR1 SQVTM and CDR2 ANQGSEA. V lost 5 bases and J lost 3, with 7 bases in between. The CDR3 protein is CSVTTEETQYF. CDR3 bases: TGCAGCGTTACAACGGAAGAGACCCAGTACTTC.

Many counts were recorded for this clonotype. V gene TRBV10-3 combines with J gene TRBJ1-4, with TRBD1 matching 7 bases. The CDR3 is made up of 14 amino acids. Losses at the gene ends were 3 bases for V and 3 bases for J; bases not matched to a gene: 1. Germline CDR1 reads ENHRY; CDR2 reads SYGVKD. Written as DNA, the CDR3 is TGTGCCATCAGTGACGGGACAGCTAATGAAAAACTGTTTTTT. Translation: CAISDGTANEKLFF.

This clonotype turned up a few times. The chain couples TRBV12-3 or TRBV12-4 to TRBJ2-3; D uncertain. V was clipped by 8 bases and J by 1 base, with 10 bases between them. CDR3 length equals 13 residues. CDR3 DNA sequence: TGTGCCAGCGGCGTCAGTCGCACAGATACGCAGTATTTT. This codes for CASGVSRTDTQYF.

At least ten counts were recorded for this clonotype. This chain joins TRBV5-6 and TRBJ2-2; 7 bases are shared with TRBD2. Per germline, CDR1 SGHDT and CDR2 YYEEEE. With 5 bases clipped from V and 6 bases from J, the junction kept 10 bases outside the gene matches. CDR3 length: 15 residues. CDR3: CASRDTTSEAGELFF. For the CDR3, the DNA is TGTGCCAGCAGGGATACTACTAGCGAAGCCGGGGAGCTGTTTTTT.

This clonotype was found many times. V is TRBV6-1 and J is TRBJ2-3, with TRBD2 matching 7 bases. The CDR3 is made up of 16 amino acids. CDR1 is MNHNS, CDR2 SASEGT, per germline. Trimming cost V 6 bases and J 6 bases; bases outside gene matches: 15. This CDR3 is CASSLRLAPTFDTQYF. DNA of the CDR3: TGTGCCAGCAGCTTAAGACTAGCCCCTACCTTTGATACGCAGTATTTT.

This clonotype was seen at least ten times. CDR3 DNA sequence: TGTGCCAGCAGCTTGGAAGGGCGTAACACTGAAGCTTTCTTT. It yields the protein CASSLEGRNTEAFF. The chain recombines TRBV5-6 with TRBJ1-1; no firm D call. Germline CDR1 and CDR2: SGHDT and YYEEEE. V was pared by 0 bases and J by 2 bases, with 8 bases between. The CDR3 has 14 residues.

This clonotype appeared many times. The chain combines TRBV29-1 with TRBJ1-1; D perhaps matches TRBD1 (6 bases). Germline assignment: CDR1 SQVTM and CDR2 ANQGSEA. The CDR3 contains 12 residues. Between the trimmed V and J ends, which lost 6 bases and 5 bases, there was a span of 13 bases. The CDR3 region is CSVRSGETEAFF. CDR3 sequence (DNA): TGCAGCGTACGGTCAGGGGAAACTGAAGCTTTCTTT.

The chain employs TRBV20-1 and TRBJ1-3; D is unclear. The germline CDR1 and CDR2 sequences are DFQATT and SNEGSKA (reference sequence). Trimming left V 6 bases short and J 3 bases short, with 9 bases between. This CDR3 spans 12 amino acids. CDR3 bases: TGCAGTGCCCCAGAGGGTGGAAACACCATATATTTT. It yields the protein CSAPEGGNTIYF.

This clonotype was seen ten or more times. This chain links TRBV27 with TRBJ2-3; D perhaps matches TRBD2 (5 bases). Germline-derived CDR1 and CDR2 are MNHEY and SMNVEV (reference sequence). Trimming cost V 2 bases and J 0 bases, with 9 bases left between them. The CDR3 has 15 residues. The CDR3 DNA reads as TGTGCCAGCAGTTTACTGCGGACTAGCACAGATACGCAGTATTTT. It specifies CASSLLRTSTDTQYF.